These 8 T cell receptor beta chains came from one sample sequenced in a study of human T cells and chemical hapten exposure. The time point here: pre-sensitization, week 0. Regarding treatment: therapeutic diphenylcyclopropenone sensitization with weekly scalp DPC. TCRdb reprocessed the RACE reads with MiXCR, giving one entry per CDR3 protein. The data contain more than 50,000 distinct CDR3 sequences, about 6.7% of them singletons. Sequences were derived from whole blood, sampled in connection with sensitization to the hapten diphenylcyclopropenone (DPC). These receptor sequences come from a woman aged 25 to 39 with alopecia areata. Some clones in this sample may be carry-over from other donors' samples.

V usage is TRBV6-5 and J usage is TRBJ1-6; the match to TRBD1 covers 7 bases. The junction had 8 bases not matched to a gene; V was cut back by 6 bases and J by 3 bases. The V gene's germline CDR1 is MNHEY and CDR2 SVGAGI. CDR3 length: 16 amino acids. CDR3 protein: CASSGDSLLYNSPLHF. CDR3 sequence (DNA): TGTGCCAGCAGCGGGGACAGTCTACTCTATAATTCACCCCTCCACTTT.

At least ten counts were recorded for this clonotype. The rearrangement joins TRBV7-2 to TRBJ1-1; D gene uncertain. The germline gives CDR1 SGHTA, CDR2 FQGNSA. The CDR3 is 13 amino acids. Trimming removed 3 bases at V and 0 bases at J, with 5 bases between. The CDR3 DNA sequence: TGTGCCAGCAGCTTCGCCTTGAACACTGAAGCTTTCTTT. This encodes CASSFALNTEAFF.

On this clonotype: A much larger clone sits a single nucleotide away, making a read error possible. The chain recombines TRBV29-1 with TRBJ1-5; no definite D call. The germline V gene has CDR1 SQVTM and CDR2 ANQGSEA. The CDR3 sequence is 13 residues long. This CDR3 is CSVELNSNQPRHF. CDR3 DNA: TGCAGCGTTGAACTGAATAGCAATCAGCCCCGGCATTTT.

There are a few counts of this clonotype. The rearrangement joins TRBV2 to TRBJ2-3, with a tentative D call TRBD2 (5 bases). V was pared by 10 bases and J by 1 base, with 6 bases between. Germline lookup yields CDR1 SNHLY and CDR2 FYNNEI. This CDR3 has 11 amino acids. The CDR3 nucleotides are TGTGCCACCGGGGGCACAGATACGCAGTATTTT. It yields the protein CATGGTDTQYF.

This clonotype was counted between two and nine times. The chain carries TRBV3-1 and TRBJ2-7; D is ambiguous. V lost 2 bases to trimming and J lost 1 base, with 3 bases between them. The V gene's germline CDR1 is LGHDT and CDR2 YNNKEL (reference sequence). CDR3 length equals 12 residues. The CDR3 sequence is CASSQSSYEQYF. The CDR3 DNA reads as TGTGCCAGCAGCCAATCATCCTACGAGCAGTACTTC.

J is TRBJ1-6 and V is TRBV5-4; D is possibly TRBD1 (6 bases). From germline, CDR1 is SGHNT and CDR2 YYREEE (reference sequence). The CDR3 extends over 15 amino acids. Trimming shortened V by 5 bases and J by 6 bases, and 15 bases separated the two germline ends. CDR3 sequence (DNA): TGTGCCAGCAGTATGGGGGCAGGGATTAATTCACCCCTCCACTTT. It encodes CASSMGAGINSPLHF.

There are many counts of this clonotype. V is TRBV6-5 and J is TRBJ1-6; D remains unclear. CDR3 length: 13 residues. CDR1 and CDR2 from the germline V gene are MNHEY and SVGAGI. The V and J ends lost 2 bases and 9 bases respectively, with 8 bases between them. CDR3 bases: TGTGCCAGCAGTTACCCCGGTAGTTCACCCCTCCACTTT. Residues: CASSYPGSSPLHF.

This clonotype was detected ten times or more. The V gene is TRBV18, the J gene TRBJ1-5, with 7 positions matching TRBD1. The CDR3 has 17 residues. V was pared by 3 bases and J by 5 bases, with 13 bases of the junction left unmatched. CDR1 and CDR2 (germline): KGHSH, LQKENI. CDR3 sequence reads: CASSPRAGTDRDQPQHF. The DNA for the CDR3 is TGTGCCAGCTCACCGCGTGCCGGGACAGATCGGGATCAGCCCCAGCATTTT.